Below, 10 T cell receptor beta chains from the same sample are listed, as sequenced in a study of blood T cell repertoires in COVID-19. Sequenced by immunoSEQ multiplex PCR; TCRdb stores in-frame clones only, minus some. The sample has about 170,000 clones; 65% to 90% are singletons. The sample consisted of PBMCs or T cells enriched from blood (not recorded which). Receptors were obtained from a man aged 50 or older who had recovered from COVID-19.

The rearrangement uses TRBV24-1 and TRBJ1-1; the D gene is possibly TRBD1 (6 bases). The germline CDR1 and CDR2 sequences are KGHDR and SFDVKD. Trimming left V 2 bases short and J 1 base short, with 7 bases between. The CDR3 totals 14 residues. The CDR3: CATSDSQGNTEAFF. The CDR3, as DNA: TGTGCCACCAGTGATTCACAGGGGAACACTGAAGCTTTCTTT.

This clone was seen a single time. V is TRBV10-3 and J is TRBJ2-3; D perhaps matches TRBD2 (6 bases). Germline V gene data show CDR1 as ENHRY and CDR2 as SYGVKD. The length of the CDR3 is 14 residues. V was cut by 2 bases and J by 5 bases, with 11 bases left in between. The CDR3 protein is CAISEGRQQDTQYF. In DNA form, the CDR3 reads TGTGCCATCAGTGAGGGGAGGCAGCAAGATACGCAGTATTTT.

The rearrangement links TRBV18 to TRBJ1-2, with 7 nucleotides matching TRBD1. The CDR3 runs to 15 residues. CDR1 and CDR2 from the germline V gene are KGHSH and LQKENI. J was trimmed by 4 bases and V by 4 bases; bases with no gene match: 9. The CDR3 bases are TGTGCCAGCTCACGCGGGACAGTTAACCTCTATGGCTACACCTTC. Amino acids: CASSRGTVNLYGYTF.

This clone was counted at least ten times. This specimen includes other DNA sequences encoding the same CDR3. The chain recombines TRBV4-1 with TRBJ1-5; D call uncertain. This CDR3 comprises 16 residues. Trimming pared 1 base from V and 1 base from J, leaving 11 bases between. Per germline, CDR1 MGHRA and CDR2 YSYEKL. The CDR3 is CASSQVADYSNQPQHF. As DNA, the CDR3 is TGCGCCAGCAGCCAAGTGGCCGATTACAGCAATCAGCCCCAGCATTTT.

The V gene is TRBV2, the J gene TRBJ2-7; D is perhaps TRBD1 (5 bases). The germline V gene has CDR1 SNHLY and CDR2 FYNNEI. V lost 5 bases and J 6 bases, leaving 14 bases between the germline ends. The CDR3 is made up of 13 amino acids. The CDR3 loop reads CASSTNQGIEQYF. In DNA form, the CDR3 reads TGTGCCAGCAGTACCAACCAGGGTATCGAGCAGTACTTC.

This clone was recorded a few times. The chain has TRBV15 and TRBJ1-1; D possibly corresponds to TRBD1 (5 bases). The CDR3 sequence is 15 residues long. From germline, CDR1 is LNHNV and CDR2 YYDKDF (reference sequence). The V end was cut by 0 bases, the J end by 4 bases, with 12 bases between. CDR3 residues: CATSRDMTVPTEAFF. CDR3 in DNA: TGTGCCACCAGCAGAGATATGACAGTACCCACTGAAGCTTTCTTT.

This clone was observed once. V usage is TRBV5-1 and J usage is TRBJ2-1; TRBD2 aligns across 12 bases. The CDR3 loop spans 15 amino acids. Germline V gives CDR1 SGHRS, CDR2 YFSETQ. V was clipped by 2 bases and J by 8 bases; unmatched bases: 5. CDR3 amino acids: CASSFLAGGPDEQFF. The CDR3 DNA reads as TGCGCCAGCAGCTTTCTAGCGGGGGGGCCTGATGAGCAGTTCTTC.

In its sample, this clone was seen a few times. The chain couples TRBV28 to TRBJ1-5; possibly TRBD1 for D (5 bases). Germline CDR1 and CDR2: MDHEN and SYDVKM. Deletions cut 2 bases from V and 2 bases from J, with 16 bases between. The CDR3 has 17 amino acids. In DNA form, the CDR3 reads TGTGCCAGCAGTTTAGTGGGCAGGGCGAGCGGCAATCAGCCCCAGCATTTT. Encoded protein: CASSLVGRASGNQPQHF.

V and J are TRBV7-8 and TRBJ1-3, with 7 bases aligning to TRBD1. The V and J ends lost 5 bases and 0 bases, in that order; junction bases with no gene match: 4. The germline V gene encodes CDR1 SGHVS and CDR2 FQNEAQ. The CDR3 has 15 amino acids. The DNA for the CDR3 is TGTGCCAGCAGCATAGACAGGGTCTCTGGAAACACCATATATTTT. Its translation: CASSIDRVSGNTIYF.

The rearrangement joins TRBV7-9 to TRBJ2-7; 8 bases agree with TRBD1. The germline V gene has CDR1 SEHNR and CDR2 FQNEAQ (reference sequence). With V trimmed by 4 bases and J by 4 bases, 6 bases remained unmatched. The CDR3 consists of 14 residues. The CDR3: CASSSGQGRYEQYF. CDR3 nucleotide sequence: TGTGCCAGCAGCTCCGGACAGGGAAGATACGAGCAGTACTTC.